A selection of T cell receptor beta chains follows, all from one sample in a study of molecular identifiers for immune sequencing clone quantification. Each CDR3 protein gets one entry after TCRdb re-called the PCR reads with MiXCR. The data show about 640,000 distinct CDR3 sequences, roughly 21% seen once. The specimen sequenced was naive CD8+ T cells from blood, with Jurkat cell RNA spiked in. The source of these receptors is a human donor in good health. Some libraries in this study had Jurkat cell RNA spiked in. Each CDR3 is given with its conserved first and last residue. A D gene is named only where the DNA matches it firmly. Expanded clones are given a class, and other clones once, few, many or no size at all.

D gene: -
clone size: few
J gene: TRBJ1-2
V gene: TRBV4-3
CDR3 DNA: TGCGCCAGCAGCCAAGAAGCCGGGAGCTATGGCTACACCTTC
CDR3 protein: CASSQEAGSYGYTF

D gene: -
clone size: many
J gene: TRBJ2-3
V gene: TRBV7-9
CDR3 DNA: TGTGCCAGCAGCGAGCTAATCAGAGATACGCAGTATTTT
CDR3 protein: CASSELIRDTQYF

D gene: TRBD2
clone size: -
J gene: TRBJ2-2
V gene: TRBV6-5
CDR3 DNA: TGTGCCAGCAGCCTAGGACTAGCGGGGGGTAACACCGGGGAGCTGTTTTTT
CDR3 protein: CASSLGLAGGNTGELFF

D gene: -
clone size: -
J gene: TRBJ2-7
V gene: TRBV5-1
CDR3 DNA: TGCGCCAGCAGCAAGGACCTAAGTGGCTACGAGCAGTACTTC
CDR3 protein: CASSKDLSGYEQYF

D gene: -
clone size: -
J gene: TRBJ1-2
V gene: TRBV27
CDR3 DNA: TGTGCCAGCAGTTTTGTGGGGGCGTCTAACTATGGCTACACCTTC
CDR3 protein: CASSFVGASNYGYTF

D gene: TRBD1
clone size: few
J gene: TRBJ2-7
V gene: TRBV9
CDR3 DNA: TGTGCCAGCAGCGTAGGGCAACAGGGGCCTTACGAGCAGTACTTC
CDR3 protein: CASSVGQQGPYEQYF

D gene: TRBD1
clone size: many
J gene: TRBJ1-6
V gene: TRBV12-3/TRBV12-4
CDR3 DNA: TGTGCCAGCAGTTTAGGACAGGGGAAAGGGTCACCCCTCCACTTT
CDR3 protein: CASSLGQGKGSPLHF

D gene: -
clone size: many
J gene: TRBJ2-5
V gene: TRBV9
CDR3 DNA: TGTGCCAGCAGCGTAGGAGGGGAAGAGACCCAGTACTTC
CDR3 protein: CASSVGGEETQYF

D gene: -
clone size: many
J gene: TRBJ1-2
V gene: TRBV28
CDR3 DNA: TGTGCCAGCTCCTGGGCAGGGGCGTCCTATGGCTACACCTTC
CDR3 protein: CASSWAGASYGYTF

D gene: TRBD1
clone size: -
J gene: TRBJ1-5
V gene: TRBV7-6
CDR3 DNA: TGTGCCAGCAGCGCAGGGACAGCTTTAGAAAATCAGCCCCAGCATTTT
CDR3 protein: CASSAGTALENQPQHF

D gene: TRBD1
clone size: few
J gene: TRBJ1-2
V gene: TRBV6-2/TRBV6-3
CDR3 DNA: TGTGCCAGCAGTACCCGACAGGGGGCTACCTATGGCTACACCTTC
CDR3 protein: CASSTRQGATYGYTF

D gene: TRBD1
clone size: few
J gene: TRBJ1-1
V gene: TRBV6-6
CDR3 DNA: TGTGCCAGCAGTCACATAGGACAGGGCGGGATAACTGAAGCTTTCTTT
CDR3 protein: CASSHIGQGGITEAFF

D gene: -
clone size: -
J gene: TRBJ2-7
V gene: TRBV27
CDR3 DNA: TGTGCCAGCAGTAACAGGGTTTCCGACGAGCAGTACTTC
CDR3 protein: CASSNRVSDEQYF

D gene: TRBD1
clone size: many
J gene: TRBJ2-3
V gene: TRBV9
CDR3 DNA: TGTGCCAGCAGCGCGGGGACAGGGACCCTTTTAGATACGCAGTATTTT
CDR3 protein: CASSAGTGTLLDTQYF

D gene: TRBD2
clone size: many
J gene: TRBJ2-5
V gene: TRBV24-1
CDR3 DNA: TGTGCCACCAGTGATGCTACTAGCGGCCAAGAGACCCAGTACTTC
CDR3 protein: CATSDATSGQETQYF

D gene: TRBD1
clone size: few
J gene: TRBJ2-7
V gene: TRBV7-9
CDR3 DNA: TGTGCCAGCAGCTTGGGACAGGCGGTTACCTACGAGCAGTACTTC
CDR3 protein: CASSLGQAVTYEQYF

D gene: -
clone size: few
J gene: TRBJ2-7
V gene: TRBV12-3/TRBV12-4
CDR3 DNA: TGTGCCAGCAGTTTGGGAAGGCTAGCCCTTAACCCGTACGAGCAGTACTTC
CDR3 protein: CASSLGRLALNPYEQYF